This T cell receptor beta chain was sequenced for a study of T cell repertoires in cytomegalovirus infection. Study context: Matching HLA type and CMV infection were both indicated by public TCR beta signatures.

Using its own MiXCR run on the reads, TCRdb lists one record per CDR3 protein. The sample lists about 830,000 distinct CDR3 sequences; 32% were seen once. This clonotype has a count of ten or more. Its antigen is unidentified. The study's findings and limits: Carriage of CMV together with the relevant HLA was identifiable through cumulative public TCR beta family frequency. Clonotype analysis showed dominance of the ex vivo response by HLA-C-restricted CMV-specific TCR beta clonotypes.

This CDR3 has 16 amino acids. V lost 4 bases to trimming and J lost 0 bases; unmatched junction nucleotides: 0. Germline V gives CDR1 MRHNA, CDR2 SNTAGT. The gene calls are TRBV6-4 and TRBJ2-6, with 10 bases that match TRBD2. This sequence was found in a human donor in good health (CMV status not recorded). Some clones in this sample may be carry-over from other donors' samples. This material consisted of cultured CD8+ T cells from PBMCs, taken from culture after CMV antigen stimulation. The CDR3 sequence is CASSGTSGSGANVLTF. The CDR3 nucleotides read TGTGCCAGCAGTGGGACTAGCGGCTCTGGGGCCAACGTCCTGACTTTC.